Presented here are 30 T cell receptor beta chains from one specimen sequenced in a study of T-cell memory formation after mild COVID-19. TCRdb passed the 5' RACE reads through MiXCR, listing each CDR3 protein once. In the table there are 300,000 to 350,000 distinct CDR3 sequences, 14% of which are singletons. Sequenced: PBMCs or a T cell subset sorted from them (not recorded which). The receptors stem from a man aged 18-30 years who had mild COVID-19 (a few samples of this study predate the infection). Cell type and time point are not known.

The V and J genes are TRBV29-1 and TRBJ1-1; no clear D. Trimming stripped 4 bases from V and 3 bases from J, with 21 bases between. Per germline, CDR1 SQVTM and CDR2 ANQGSEA. The CDR3 is 16 amino acids. In DNA form, the CDR3 reads TGCAGCGTTGGCATCAGGCAGGTCGGTTCGGACACTGAAGCTTTCTTT. Its protein product is CSVGIRQVGSDTEAFF.

The chain is built from TRBV10-1 and TRBJ1-2; a weak D match, TRBD1 (6 bases). The V gene's germline CDR1 is WNHNN and CDR2 SYGVQD (reference sequence). The CDR3 runs 13 residues. V was trimmed by 5 bases and J by 8 bases, leaving 15 bases between them. CDR3 coding DNA: TGCGCCAGCAGTCCCGACAGGATGGGAGGCTACACCTTC. Amino acid sequence: CASSPDRMGGYTF.

This clonotype was counted only a few times. This chain connects TRBV4-3 to TRBJ1-6; D is perhaps TRBD1 (5 bases). Trimming took 1 base from V and 0 from J, leaving 13 bases between them. The CDR3 runs to 18 residues. The germline gives CDR1 LGHNA, CDR2 YSLEER. The CDR3 spells CASSQGPGRSSYNSPLHF. The CDR3 DNA reads as TGCGCCAGCAGCCAAGGGCCGGGACGAAGCTCCTATAATTCACCCCTCCACTTT.

This sequence joins TRBV11-2 and TRBJ2-5, with no clear D. The CDR3 totals 14 residues. The V gene's germline CDR1 is SGHAT and CDR2 FQNNGV. The V and J ends lost 5 bases and 1 base respectively, with 11 bases between them. The CDR3: CASSPSFSQETQYF. The DNA for the CDR3 is TGTGCCAGCAGCCCCAGTTTTAGCCAAGAGACCCAGTACTTC.

This clonotype was counted only a few times. V is TRBV4-3 and J is TRBJ1-2; tentative D call: TRBD1 (5 bases). The CDR3 extends over 15 amino acids. Germline V gives CDR1 LGHNA, CDR2 YSLEER. Between the trimmed V and J ends, which lost 3 bases and 8 bases, there was a span of 19 bases. The CDR3 loop reads CASSQASGGVGGYTF. CDR3 DNA: TGCGCCAGCAGCCAGGCCTCGGGGGGAGTTGGCGGCTACACCTTC.

The CDR3 protein is CASSPWTGRFRQDEQFF. The CDR3, as DNA: TGTGCCAGCAGCCCCTGGACAGGGAGGTTTCGTCAGGATGAGCAGTTCTTC. V usage is TRBV7-2 and J usage is TRBJ2-1; 8 positions match TRBD1. The CDR3 has 17 amino acids. The germline gives CDR1 SGHTA, CDR2 FQGNSA. The V segment lost 5 bases and the J segment 8 bases; nucleotides outside the gene matches: 17.

In its sample, this clonotype was seen a few times. V and J are TRBV6-5 and TRBJ2-5; maybe TRBD2 (5 bases). Germline CDR1 reads MNHEY; CDR2 reads SVGAGI. This CDR3 comprises 12 residues. The V end lost 8 bases, the J end lost 4 bases, and 11 bases lay between the germline ends. This CDR3 reads CASAGGRETQYF. The CDR3 DNA is TGTGCCAGCGCGGGCGGTAGAGAGACCCAGTACTTC.

The chain recombines TRBV2 with TRBJ2-1, with 13 bases aligning to TRBD2. This CDR3 spans 15 amino acids. The trim removed 6 bases at V and 9 bases at J, leaving 8 bases unmatched. Per germline, CDR1 SNHLY and CDR2 FYNNEI. Here the CDR3 reads CASRTGTSGVGEQFF. As DNA, the CDR3 is TGTGCCAGCAGGACCGGGACTAGCGGGGTCGGTGAGCAGTTCTTC.

This rearrangement joins TRBV18 to TRBJ1-1; D gene ambiguous. Germline CDR1 reads KGHSH; CDR2 reads LQKENI. CDR3 length equals 17 residues. Trimming removed 1 base from V and 2 bases from J, with 17 bases in between. CDR3 in amino acids: CASSPQLVLGTNTEAFF. The DNA for the CDR3 is TGTGCCAGCTCACCACAGCTTGTGCTCGGTACTAACACTGAAGCTTTCTTT.

The CDR3 DNA reads TGTGCCAGCTCACCAAGAAGAGATAGCACAGATACGCAGTATTTT. Translating it yields CASSPRRDSTDTQYF. The rearrangement links TRBV18 to TRBJ2-3; D not resolved. Germline-derived CDR1 and CDR2 are KGHSH and LQKENI. V dropped 2 bases and J dropped 0 bases, with 9 bases sitting between them. The CDR3 sequence is 15 residues long.

The chain carries TRBV7-9 and TRBJ2-7, with D perhaps given as TRBD1 or TRBD2 (5 bases each). The CDR3 has 14 residues. V lost 2 bases, J lost 8 bases, and 16 bases lay in between. Germline-derived CDR1 and CDR2 are SEHNR and FQNEAQ (reference sequence). CDR3 sequence: CASSLSTLLGQQYF. In DNA form, the CDR3 reads TGTGCCAGCAGCTTATCTACCTTATTGGGACAGCAGTACTTC.

In its sample, this clonotype was seen a few times. The rearrangement links TRBV4-1 to TRBJ1-2; D gene unclear. V lost 0 bases and J lost 5, with 19 bases in between. CDR1 is MGHRA and CDR2 is YSYEKL in the germline V gene. CDR3 size: 17 residues. CDR3 loop: CASSQDGAAGHLYGYTF. DNA for the CDR3: TGCGCCAGCAGCCAAGATGGTGCGGCAGGCCATCTTTATGGCTACACCTTC.

This sequence joins TRBV6-2 or TRBV6-3 and TRBJ2-2; tentatively, D is TRBD1 (5 bases). Looked up from germline, CDR1 is MNHEY and CDR2 is SVGEGT. The V end was cut by 2 bases, the J end by 3 bases, with 7 bases between. The CDR3 totals 14 residues. For the CDR3, the DNA is TGTGCCAGCAGTTACGGACAACACACCGGGGAGCTGTTTTTT. This translates into CASSYGQHTGELFF.

The rearrangement links TRBV5-1 to TRBJ1-4, with 9 bases that match TRBD1. In germline, CDR1 is SGHRS, CDR2 YFSETQ. This CDR3 has 16 residues. After removal of 4 bases from V and 10 bases from J, the junction contained 14 bases not matched to a gene. The CDR3 DNA sequence: TGCGCCAGCAGCAGTTCCGCGGGACAGGGACTTACAAAACTGTTTTTT. The encoded protein is CASSSSAGQGLTKLFF.

The chain couples TRBV6-6 to TRBJ1-2; no clear D gene. Germline CDR1 and CDR2: MNHNY and SVGAGI (reference sequence). CDR3 size: 15 residues. V was clipped by 4 bases and J by 1 base, with 13 bases between them. The CDR3 reads CASSSSGWNNYGYTF. The CDR3 region has the DNA TGTGCCAGCAGTTCCTCGGGGTGGAATAACTATGGCTACACCTTC.

This clonotype was seen at least ten times. The chain has TRBV3-1 and TRBJ1-1, with D maybe TRBD1 (5 bases). Germline CDR1 is LGHDT and CDR2 is YNNKEL (reference sequence). V lost 8 bases, J lost 5 bases, and 15 bases lay in between. The CDR3 has 13 residues. In DNA, the CDR3 is TGTGCCAGCGGCTTTGGCAGGACAACTGAAGCTTTCTTT. Residues: CASGFGRTTEAFF.

V and J are TRBV2 and TRBJ1-6; D may be TRBD1 (6 bases). The V gene's germline CDR1 is SNHLY and CDR2 FYNNEI. V was clipped by 2 bases and J by 4 bases, with 15 bases between them. The CDR3 sequence is 17 residues long. This CDR3 is CASSERRGRNYNSPLHF. The DNA for the CDR3 is TGTGCCAGCAGTGAAAGGCGGGGGCGGAATTATAATTCACCCCTCCACTTT.

This clonotype showed up just a few times. The rearrangement uses TRBV7-9 and TRBJ2-7; D might be TRBD2 (5 bases). CDR1 and CDR2 (germline): SEHNR, FQNEAQ (reference sequence). Trimming took off 1 base at V and 2 bases at J, with 12 bases between the two ends. This CDR3 comprises 15 residues. CDR3 region: CASSLGGSETYEQYF. In DNA, the CDR3 is TGTGCCAGCAGCTTAGGGGGTAGCGAAACCTACGAGCAGTACTTC.

Only a few counts were recorded for this clonotype. The genes are TRBV29-1 and TRBJ2-7; D is tentatively TRBD1 or TRBD2 (5 bases each). The germline gives CDR1 SQVTM, CDR2 ANQGSEA. Trimming removed 4 bases at V and 2 bases at J, with 9 bases between. The CDR3 consists of 12 residues. The CDR3 DNA sequence: TGCAGCGTTGGATGGGGGACCTACGAGCAGTACTTC. Its translation is CSVGWGTYEQYF.

A few counts support this clonotype. The V gene is TRBV20-1, the J gene TRBJ1-4; 7 nucleotides match TRBD1. CDR3 length equals 13 residues. Losses at the gene ends were 2 bases for V and 3 bases for J; bases not matched to a gene: 0. Germline lookup yields CDR1 DFQATT and CDR2 SNEGSKA (reference sequence). CDR3 in DNA: TGCAGTGCTAGACAGGGGGCTAATGAAAAACTGTTTTTT. Translated, it gives CSARQGANEKLFF.

The chain couples TRBV4-3 to TRBJ2-3; TRBD2 might be the D (7 bases). Trimming cost V 0 bases and J 5 bases, with 15 bases left between them. Germline lookup yields CDR1 LGHNA and CDR2 YSLEER. The length of the CDR3 is 16 residues. The CDR3 bases are TGCGCCAGCAGCCAAGATCGGGGGGCGGGGAAAGATACGCAGTATTTT. Translated: CASSQDRGAGKDTQYF.

In its sample, this clonotype was seen a few times. The rearrangement links TRBV5-1 to TRBJ2-5; tentatively, D is TRBD1 (6 bases). Deletions cut 0 bases from V and 4 bases from J, with 13 bases between. The CDR3 is 15 residues long. The germline V gene has CDR1 SGHRS and CDR2 YFSETQ. The CDR3 DNA is TGCGCCAGCAGCTTGGGGGACACCACAGGAGAGACCCAGTACTTC. Translation gives CASSLGDTTGETQYF.

Notes on this clonotype: Since a much larger clone is just one base distant, this may be a read error. The genes are TRBV6-1 and TRBJ1-1, with TRBD1 as a possible D gene (6 bases). CDR1 MNHNS and CDR2 SASEGT come from the germline V gene. The CDR3 has 12 residues. DNA for the CDR3: TGTGCCAGCAGTGGGGGGGGCACTGAAGCTTTATTT. Encoded protein: CASSGGGTEALF.

This clonotype was observed a few times. The chain uses TRBV14 and TRBJ1-1, with 7 bases that match TRBD1. The germline CDR1 and CDR2 sequences are SGHDN and FVKESK. Germline trimming cut 1 base from V and 0 bases from J; bases unmatched to any gene: 5. The CDR3 runs to 16 residues. CDR3 nucleotides: TGTGCCAGCAGCCAAGGTGGAGGGACAGTGAACACTGAAGCTTTCTTT. Protein product: CASSQGGGTVNTEAFF.

The CDR3 DNA sequence: TGTGCCAGCAGCCAAGATCTTTCCAGCTCTGGGGCCAACGTCCTGACTTTC. Protein: CASSQDLSSSGANVLTF. The V and J genes are TRBV4-2 and TRBJ2-6; D unresolved. The CDR3 totals 17 residues. The V gene's germline CDR1 is LGHNA and CDR2 YNFKEQ. Trimming stripped 0 bases from V and 0 bases from J, with 9 bases between.

The sample holds a few counts of this clonotype. The chain couples TRBV9 to TRBJ2-3; TRBD2 agrees at 8 bases. This CDR3 spans 15 amino acids. Germline CDR1 is SGDLS and CDR2 is YYNGEE. V lost 3 bases, J lost 6 bases, and 9 bases stayed unmatched. In DNA, the CDR3 is TGTGCCAGCAGCGATCAAGCGGGGGCTAGGGATACGCAGTATTTT. It codes for CASSDQAGARDTQYF.

The J gene is TRBJ2-7, the V gene TRBV3-1; D call uncertain. V was pared by 6 bases and J by 0 bases, with 6 bases between. The CDR3 spans 12 residues. Looked up from germline, CDR1 is LGHDT and CDR2 is YNNKEL (reference sequence). The CDR3 DNA follows: TGTGCCAGCAGAAGAGACTCCTACGAGCAGTACTTC. Its protein product is CASRRDSYEQYF.

The sample holds a few counts of this clonotype. The J gene is TRBJ1-2, the V gene TRBV20-1, with a weak D call TRBD1 (5 bases). Trimming cost V 2 bases and J 4 bases, with 23 bases left between them. The CDR3 spans 17 residues. CDR1 is DFQATT, CDR2 SNEGSKA, per germline (reference sequence). CDR3 region: CSARFRGDFSAAYGYTF. DNA of the CDR3: TGCAGTGCTAGATTCCGGGGGGACTTCTCGGCCGCCTATGGCTACACCTTC.

The chain links TRBV11-2 to TRBJ1-1; D remains unclear. The CDR3 has 15 amino acids. Germline-derived CDR1 and CDR2 are SGHAT and FQNNGV. V shed 4 bases and J shed 0 bases, with 12 bases lying between them. CDR3 loop: CASSYSGMLNTEAFF. The CDR3 bases are TGTGCCAGCAGCTACTCCGGGATGCTGAACACTGAAGCTTTCTTT.

This clonotype has more than one count but fewer than ten. The CDR3 sequence is CASSPAKGSSGANVLTF. Here the CDR3 DNA reads TGTGCCAGCTCCCCGGCCAAGGGAAGTTCTGGGGCCAACGTCCTGACTTTC. This sequence joins TRBV18 and TRBJ2-6; D not certain. Germline loops: CDR1 KGHSH, CDR2 LQKENI. The CDR3 is made up of 17 amino acids. V lost 6 bases and J 1 base, leaving 16 bases between the germline ends.